This T cell receptor (beta chain) was identified in a study of shared clonotypes between healthy human individuals. CDR1 and CDR2 (germline): SEHNR, FQNEAQ (reference sequence). Trimming cost V 7 bases and J 4 bases, with 10 bases left between them. The CDR3 sequence is 12 residues long. Sequenced by immunoSEQ multiplex PCR; TCRdb stores in-frame clones only, minus some. The sample lists more than 2,000,000 clones; over 85% were seen once. This clone was seen once. The TCR originated in a man younger than 35 in good health. Some clones in this sample may be carry-over from other donors' samples. The rearrangement joins TRBV7-9 to TRBJ1-2; D is possibly TRBD1 (6 bases). The sequenced material came from naive CD4+ T cells from PBMCs. Subset specified: CD45RA+ positively selected. Here the CDR3 reads CASTPDSYGYTF. The CDR3 nucleotides read TGTGCCAGCACCCCGGACAGCTATGGCTACACCTTC.